This TCR beta chain derives from a study of T cell changes during pregnancy in multiple sclerosis. A remark on this clone: The sample has other DNA sequences that encode this CDR3 too.

Assay used: immunoSEQ multiplex PCR; TCRdb lists only in-frame clones, some missing. This table holds more than 35,000 clones, approximately 90% found once. Trimming removed 3 bases from V and 3 bases from J, with 9 bases in between. The CDR3 is 12 amino acids. Germline CDR1 reads SQVTM; CDR2 reads ANQGSEA. The receptor's source is a female donor with multiple sclerosis, enrolled in a pregnancy study. The J gene is TRBJ2-7, the V gene TRBV29-1, with D perhaps matching TRBD2 (5 bases). The sample here was CD8+ T cells from peripheral blood mononuclear cells, taken in the third trimester of pregnancy. CDR3: CSVETRDYEQYF. CDR3 coding DNA: TGCAGCGTTGAGACTCGGGACTACGAGCAGTACTTC.